This T cell receptor (beta chain) was captured by sequencing in a study of regulatory T cells in long-lasting Graves disease. Study-wide findings and caveats: Persistent Graves' disease cases displayed lower TCR diversity than newly diagnosed ones.

The time point: newly diagnosed GD, antithyroid drugs for less than 3 months. PBMCs were the source of the RNA used for TCR sequencing. Arm-PCR with iRepertoire HTBI primers amplified the CDR3 regions for these TCR beta libraries. TCRdb analysed the multiplex PCR reads with MiXCR anew, one entry per CDR3 protein. The repertoire holds hundreds of thousands of distinct CDR3 sequences, with less than 20% as singletons. This clonotype was detected ten times or more. Its antigen is currently unknown. A further study also used this sample, focusing on T cells in Graves' hyperthyroidism and ophthalmopathy.

Sequencing used peripheral blood mononuclear cells (PBMCs), obtained at new diagnosis, from a patient treated with antithyroid drugs. The TCR sequence derives from a woman aged 30 to 39 with Graves disease.

CDR3 DNA sequence: TGCAGTGCACCGACAGGGGAGGGCGTCGATTTCTTT. Translation: CSAPTGEGVDFF. The rearrangement uses TRBV20-1 and TRBJ1-1; 8 nucleotides match TRBD1. Per germline, CDR1 DFQATT and CDR2 SNEGSKA (reference sequence). The CDR3 totals 12 residues. Trimming at V came to 6 bases and at J to 13 bases, leaving 13 bases not matched to a gene.